Listed below are T cell receptor beta chains from one sample, sequenced in a study of cytomegalovirus exposure and HLA in healthy donors. The assay was immunoSEQ multiplex PCR, and TCRdb's table has in-frame clones only and misses some. The sample lists about 160,000 clones; about nine tenths were seen once. Sequencing was performed on PBMCs. The source is a woman aged 18-30 years in good health and CMV-seropositive. CDR3s include the opening cysteine and the closing phenylalanine or tryptophan. Each record gives: J gene, V gene, D gene, clone size, CDR3 protein, CDR3 DNA. D genes are given only for firm matches. Expanded clones get a size class; other rows say once, few or many, or leave the size out.

TRBJ1-1 | TRBV7-6 | TRBD1 | . | CASSKDADRGATEAFF | TGTGCCAGCAGCAAGGACGCGGACAGGGGGGCCACTGAAGCTTTCTTT
TRBJ2-1 | TRBV29-1 | TRBD2 | . | CSQLAYNEQFF | TGCAGCCAACTAGCGTACAATGAGCAGTTCTTC
TRBJ1-2 | TRBV27 | . | . | CASSLNRVGNYGYTF | TGTGCCAGCAGTTTAAACAGGGTGGGAAACTATGGCTACACCTTC
TRBJ2-2 | TRBV28 | TRBD1 | . | CAGGQGVSGELFF | TGTGCCGGGGGACAGGGGGTATCCGGGGAGCTGTTTTTT
TRBJ1-2 | TRBV5-1 | TRBD1 | . | CASSHQGARGYTF | TGCGCCAGCAGCCATCAGGGGGCGCGAGGCTACACCTTC
TRBJ2-1 | TRBV19 | TRBD2 | . | CASSIGLASREQFF | TGTGCCAGTAGTATTGGACTAGCTTCACGCGAGCAGTTCTTC
TRBJ2-1 | TRBV10-2 | TRBD1 | . | CASSEGTGGGLAGVSRDNEQFF | TGCGCCAGCAGTGAAGGGACAGGGGGCGGGCTAGCGGGAGTAAGTCGAGACAATGAGCAGTTCTTC
TRBJ2-6 | TRBV9 | TRBD1 | . | CASDRGGSGANVLTF | TGTGCCTCGGACAGGGGAGGCTCTGGGGCCAACGTCCTGACTTTC
TRBJ2-7 | TRBV5-1 | TRBD1 | . | CASSRNRGTYEQYF | TGCGCCAGCAGCAGGAACAGGGGAACCTACGAGCAGTACTTC
TRBJ1-2 | TRBV19 | . | . | CASSIEGAASGYTF | TGTGCCAGTAGTATAGAAGGGGCCGCGTCGGGCTACACCTTC
TRBJ2-7 | TRBV6-1 | . | . | CASSEQITGSYEQYF | TGTGCCAGCAGTGAGCAGATTACAGGTTCGTACGAGCAGTACTTC
TRBJ2-7 | TRBV7-8 | . | . | CASSPRAGMEPYEQYF | TGTGCCAGCAGCCCAAGGGCCGGGATGGAACCCTACGAGCAGTACTTC
TRBJ2-7 | TRBV29-1 | . | . | CSATNPGSYEQYF | TGCAGCGCCACTAATCCGGGGTCCTACGAGCAGTACTTC
TRBJ1-2 | TRBV29-1 | TRBD1 | . | CSVETGTDYGYTF | TGCAGCGTTGAAACCGGGACAGACTATGGCTACACCTTC
TRBJ2-7 | TRBV29-1 | . | . | CSVLPGSDSYEQYF | TGCAGCGTTCTTCCTGGCTCTGACTCCTACGAGCAGTACTTC
TRBJ2-5 | TRBV25-1 | . | once | CASSPDRGQETQYF | TGTGCCAGCAGTCCCGATAGGGGACAAGAGACCCAGTACTTC
TRBJ2-7 | TRBV11-2 | . | . | CASSLGSTGITYEQYF | TGTGCCAGCAGCTTAGGGTCGACAGGAATCACCTACGAGCAGTACTTC
TRBJ2-3 | TRBV11-2 | TRBD1 | . | CASSPPDRGIVDTQYF | TGTGCCAGCAGCCCACCAGACAGGGGAATCGTAGATACGCAGTATTTT
TRBJ2-7 | TRBV5-1 | TRBD2 | . | CASSPPLAGRSEQYF | TGCGCCAGCAGCCCACCATTAGCGGGGCGGAGCGAGCAGTACTTC
TRBJ2-7 | TRBV2 | . | . | CASSESGGNEQYF | TGTGCCAGCAGTGAAAGTGGAGGTAACGAGCAGTACTTC
TRBJ2-7 | TRBV2 | . | . | CAITTEYFYEQYF | TGTGCCATTACAACGGAGTATTTCTACGAGCAGTACTTC
TRBJ2-1 | TRBV5-6 | . | . | CASSKSAGYGQFF | TGTGCCAGCAGTAAAAGCGCAGGGTATGGGCAGTTCTTC
TRBJ2-7 | TRBV11-3 | TRBD1 | . | CASSLETGTGSTYEQYF | TGTGCCAGCAGCTTAGAAACCGGGACAGGCTCTACCTACGAGCAGTACTTC
TRBJ2-7 | TRBV7-2 | TRBD1 | . | CASSLQTRDREHF | TGTGCCAGCAGCCTACAAACCCGGGACAGGGAGCACTTC